This T cell receptor (beta chain) derives from a study of shared clonotypes between healthy human individuals. At the level of the study: Three plates each covered CD4 naive and memory; CD8 naive two, CD8 memory one.

Generated by immunoSEQ multiplex PCR, the TCRdb table keeps only in-frame clones and is missing some. The repertoire holds roughly 1.4 million clones, with 97% to 99% as singletons. With V trimmed by 4 bases and J by 6 bases, 8 bases remained unmatched. Germline V gene data show CDR1 as SGHTS and CDR2 as YDEGEE. CDR3 size: 15 residues. Sequenced material: naive CD4+ T cells sorted from blood. Indicated subset: CD45RA+ positively selected. The source of this sequence is a man younger than 45 in good health. The V call is TRBV5-8, the J call TRBJ2-7; 12 bases are a match to TRBD2. In nucleotides, the CDR3 is TGTGCCAGCAGCCGAAGGACTAGCGGGAATCGCGAGCAGTACTTC. Its protein product is CASSRRTSGNREQYF.